The source of this TCR beta chain is a study of CD8+ T cells in alopecia areata. Remarks on this clone: The antigen remains undetermined.

Study conclusions and caveats: Clonality exceeded that of normal scalp in lesional scalp, most notably in alopecia totalis/universalis.

TCR sequencing used cDNA made by reverse transcription of extracted RNA. Assay: immunoSEQ multiplex PCR; the TCRdb copy retains only in-frame clones and omits some. The sample comprises 30,000 to 40,000 clones, around 80% of which are singletons, and 15% to 20% rests with the top ten. The CDR3 is 16 residues long. Trimming left V 3 bases short and J 1 base short, with 13 bases between. The germline V gene has CDR1 MDHEN and CDR2 SYDVKM. Sorting of CD4+ and CD8+ T cells was performed on PBMCs. The J gene is TRBJ2-4, the V gene TRBV28; D perhaps matches TRBD1 (6 bases). The clonotype comes from a human donor with alopecia areata. Sequenced input: NKG2D-low CD8+ T cells sorted from blood. CDR3 DNA sequence: TGTGCCAGCAGTTTGCAGGGGTTTGGGGCCAAAAACATTCAGTACTTC. Translation: CASSLQGFGAKNIQYF.